This T cell receptor beta chain was observed in a study of CD8+ T cells in alopecia areata. Study-wide background: Patients received oral tofacitinib, 5 to 10 mg twice daily, for moderate-to-severe alopecia areata. Tofacitinib therapy lasting 6 to 18 months was followed by 6 months off drug. Overall study findings and caveats: Clonality was higher in lesional than normal scalp, especially in alopecia totalis/universalis. Resident alphabeta T cells of normal skin are also sequenced in scalp samples.

Trimming removed 3 bases at V and 5 bases at J, with 10 bases between. CDR3 length: 14 residues. From germline, CDR1 is LGHNA and CDR2 YSLEER. With regard to this clone: As yet, its antigen is unknown.

Indicated treatment: oral pan-JAK inhibitor, 5-10 mg twice daily. Extraction of RNA preceded its reverse transcription into cDNA, which served as the sequencing template. The data were produced by immunoSEQ multiplex PCR, yet TCRdb's version contains in-frame clones alone and is incomplete. The sample holds roughly 140,000 clones, approximately 80% seen once. The receptor's source is a human donor with alopecia areata. J is TRBJ2-2 and V is TRBV4-3; tentative D call: TRBD1 (6 bases). Sequences were derived from CD8+ T cells sorted from blood, sampled at week 4, from a patient treated with tofacitinib. The CDR3, as DNA: TGCGCCAGCAGCCATACAGGGTTAACCGGGGAGCTGTTTTTT. It codes for CASSHTGLTGELFF.